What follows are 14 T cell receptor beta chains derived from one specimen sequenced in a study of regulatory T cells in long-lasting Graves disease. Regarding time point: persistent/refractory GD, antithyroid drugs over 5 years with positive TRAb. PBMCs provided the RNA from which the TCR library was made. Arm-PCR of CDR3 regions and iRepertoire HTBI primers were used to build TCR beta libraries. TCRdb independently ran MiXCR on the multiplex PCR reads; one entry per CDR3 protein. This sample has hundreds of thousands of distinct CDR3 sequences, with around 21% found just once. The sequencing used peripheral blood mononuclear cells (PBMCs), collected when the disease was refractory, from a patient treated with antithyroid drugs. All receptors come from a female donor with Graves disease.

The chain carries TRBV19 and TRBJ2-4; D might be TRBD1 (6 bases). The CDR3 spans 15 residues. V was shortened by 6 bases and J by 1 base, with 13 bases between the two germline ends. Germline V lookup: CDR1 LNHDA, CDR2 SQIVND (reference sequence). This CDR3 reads CASRLTRGAKNIQYF. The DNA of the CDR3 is TGTGCCAGTAGGCTCACGAGGGGGGCCAAAAACATTCAGTACTTC.

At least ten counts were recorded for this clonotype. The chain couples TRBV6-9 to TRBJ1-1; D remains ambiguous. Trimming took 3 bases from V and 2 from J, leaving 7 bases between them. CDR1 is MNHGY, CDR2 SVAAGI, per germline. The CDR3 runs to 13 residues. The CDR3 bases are TGTGCCAGCAGTTACCCGGGAAACACTGAAGCTTTCTTT. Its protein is CASSYPGNTEAFF.

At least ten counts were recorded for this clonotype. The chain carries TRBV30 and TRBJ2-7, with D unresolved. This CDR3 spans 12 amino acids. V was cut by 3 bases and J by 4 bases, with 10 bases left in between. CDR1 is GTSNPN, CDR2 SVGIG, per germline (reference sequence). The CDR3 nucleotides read TGTGCCTGGAGGTCTAACAGTTACGAGCAGTACTTC. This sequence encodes CAWRSNSYEQYF. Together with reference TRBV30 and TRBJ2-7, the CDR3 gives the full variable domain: SQTIHQWPATLVQPVGSPLSLECTVEGTSNPNLYWYRQAAGRGLQLLFYSVGIGQISSEVPQNLSASRPQDRQFILSSKKLLLSDSGFYLCAWRSNSYEQYFGPGTRLTVT.

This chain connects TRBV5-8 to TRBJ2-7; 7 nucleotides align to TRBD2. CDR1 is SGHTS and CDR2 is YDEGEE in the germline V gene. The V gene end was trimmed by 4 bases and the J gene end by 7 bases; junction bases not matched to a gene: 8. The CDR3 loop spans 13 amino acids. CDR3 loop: CASSPNGGEEQYF. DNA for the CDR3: TGTGCCAGCAGCCCAAATGGGGGGGAAGAGCAGTACTTC.

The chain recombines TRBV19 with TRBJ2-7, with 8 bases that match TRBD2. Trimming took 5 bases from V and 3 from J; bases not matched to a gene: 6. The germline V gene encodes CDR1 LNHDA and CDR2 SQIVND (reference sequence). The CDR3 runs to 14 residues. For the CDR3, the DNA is TGTGCCAGTAGTGGACCGGGACTAGGCTACGAGCAGTACTTC. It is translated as CASSGPGLGYEQYF.

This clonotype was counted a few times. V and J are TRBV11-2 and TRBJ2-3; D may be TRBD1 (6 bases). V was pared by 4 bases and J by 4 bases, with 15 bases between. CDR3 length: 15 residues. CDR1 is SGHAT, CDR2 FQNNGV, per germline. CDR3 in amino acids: CASSSPRTVADTQYF. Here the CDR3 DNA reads TGTGCCAGCAGCTCGCCTCGGACAGTGGCAGATACGCAGTATTTT. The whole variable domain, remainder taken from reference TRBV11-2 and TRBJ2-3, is EAGVAQSPRYKIIEKRQSVAFWCNPISGHATLYWYQQILGQGPKLLIQFQNNGVVDDSQLPKDRFSAERLKGVDSTLKIQPAKLEDSAVYLCASSSPRTVADTQYFGPGTRLTVL.

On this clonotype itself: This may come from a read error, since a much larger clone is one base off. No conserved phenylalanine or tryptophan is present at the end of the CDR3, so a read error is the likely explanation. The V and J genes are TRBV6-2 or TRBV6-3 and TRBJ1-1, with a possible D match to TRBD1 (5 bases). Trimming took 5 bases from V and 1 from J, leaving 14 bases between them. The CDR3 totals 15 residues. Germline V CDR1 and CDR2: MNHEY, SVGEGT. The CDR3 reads CASSEAWGENTEAFL. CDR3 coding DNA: TGTGCCAGCAGTGAAGCGTGGGGGGAGAACACTGAAGCTTTCCTT.

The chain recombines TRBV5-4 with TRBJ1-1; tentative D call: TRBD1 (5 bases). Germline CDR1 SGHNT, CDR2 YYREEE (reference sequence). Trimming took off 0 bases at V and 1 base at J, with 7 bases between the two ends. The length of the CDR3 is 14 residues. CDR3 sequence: CASSLEQENTEAFF. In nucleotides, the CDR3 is TGTGCCAGCAGCTTGGAACAGGAGAACACTGAAGCTTTCTTT.

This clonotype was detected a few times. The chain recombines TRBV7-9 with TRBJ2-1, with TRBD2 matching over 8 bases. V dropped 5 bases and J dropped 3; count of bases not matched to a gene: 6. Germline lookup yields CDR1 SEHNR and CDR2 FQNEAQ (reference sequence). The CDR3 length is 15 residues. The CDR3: CASSPGTSIYNEQFF. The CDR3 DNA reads TGTGCCAGCAGCCCCGGGACTAGTATCTACAATGAGCAGTTCTTC.

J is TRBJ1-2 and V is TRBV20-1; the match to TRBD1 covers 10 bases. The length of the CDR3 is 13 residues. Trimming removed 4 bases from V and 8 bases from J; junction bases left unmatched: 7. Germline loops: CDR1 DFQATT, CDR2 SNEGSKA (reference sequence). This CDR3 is CSATKTGGWGYTF. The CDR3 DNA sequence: TGCAGTGCTACGAAGACAGGGGGCTGGGGCTACACCTTC.

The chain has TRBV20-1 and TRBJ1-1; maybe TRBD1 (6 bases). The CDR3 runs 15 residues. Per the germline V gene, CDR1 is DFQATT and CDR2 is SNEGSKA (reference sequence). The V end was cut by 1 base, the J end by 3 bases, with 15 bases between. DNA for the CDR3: TGCAGTGCTAGAGCTAGCGGGGGCAGAGACACTGAAGCTTTCTTT. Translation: CSARASGGRDTEAFF.

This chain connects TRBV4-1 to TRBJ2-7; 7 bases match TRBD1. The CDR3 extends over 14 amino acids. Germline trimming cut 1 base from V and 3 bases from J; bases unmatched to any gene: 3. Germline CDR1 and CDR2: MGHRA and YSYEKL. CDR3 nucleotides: TGCGCCAGCAGCCAAGTAGGGGGCGGCTACGAGCAGTACTTC. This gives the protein CASSQVGGGYEQYF.

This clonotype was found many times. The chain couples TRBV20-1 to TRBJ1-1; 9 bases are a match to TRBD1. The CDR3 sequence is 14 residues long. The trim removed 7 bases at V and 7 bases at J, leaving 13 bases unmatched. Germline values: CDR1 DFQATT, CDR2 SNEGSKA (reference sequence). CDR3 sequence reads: CSESGTGFQGEAFF. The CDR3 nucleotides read TGCAGTGAATCCGGGACAGGGTTCCAAGGTGAAGCTTTCTTT.

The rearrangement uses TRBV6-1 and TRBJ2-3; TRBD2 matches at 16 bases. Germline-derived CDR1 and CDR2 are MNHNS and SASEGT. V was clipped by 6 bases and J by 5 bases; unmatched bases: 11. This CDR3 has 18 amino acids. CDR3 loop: CASSEFGTSGRAGDTQYF. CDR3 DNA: TGTGCCAGCAGCGAGTTTGGGACTAGCGGGAGGGCCGGAGATACGCAGTATTTT.